This entry lists 18 T cell receptor beta chains sequenced from one sample in a study of T cell repertoires in cytomegalovirus infection. TCRdb re-analysed the reads in MiXCR, keeping a single row per CDR3 protein. This sample has more than 150,000 distinct CDR3 sequences, with roughly a fifth found just once. Input material: PBMCs. The receptor set was obtained from a human donor in good health (CMV status not recorded). Some clones in this sample may be carry-over from other donors' samples.

V is TRBV28 and J is TRBJ2-7; TRBD1 might be the D (5 bases). This CDR3 comprises 15 residues. Germline V gene sequence: CDR1 MDHEN, CDR2 SYDVKM. The germline V and J ends were trimmed by 3 bases and 0 bases, with 12 bases remaining between them. CDR3 amino acids: CASSLVGQSSYEQYF. The CDR3 DNA follows: TGTGCCAGCAGTTTGGTGGGGCAGAGCTCCTACGAGCAGTACTTC. The variable domain in full, with the rest retrieved from reference TRBV28 and TRBJ2-7, is DVKVTQSSRYLVKRTGEKVFLECVQDMDHENMFWYRQDPGLGLRLIYFSYDVKMKEKGDIPEGYSVSREKKERFSLILESASTNQTSMYLCASSLVGQSSYEQYFGPGTRLTVT.

J is TRBJ1-4 and V is TRBV7-9; a possible D gene is TRBD1 (6 bases). The CDR3 sequence is 14 residues long. Trimming shortened V by 2 bases and J by 8 bases, and 12 bases separated the two germline ends. Germline V gives CDR1 SEHNR, CDR2 FQNEAQ (reference sequence). The CDR3 DNA follows: TGTGCCAGCAGCTTAAAACAGGGCGGCGAAAAACTGTTTTTT. Residues: CASSLKQGGEKLFF.

This clonotype was seen a handful of times. V gene TRBV6-6 combines with J gene TRBJ1-1, with unresolved D. Trimming left V 0 bases short and J 8 bases short, with 7 bases between. CDR1 MNHNY and CDR2 SVGAGI come from the germline V gene (reference sequence). The CDR3 totals 12 residues. The CDR3 DNA reads TGTGCCAGCAGTTACTCAGGGATCGAAGCTTTCTTT. It codes for CASSYSGIEAFF.

This chain connects TRBV7-9 to TRBJ2-1; a possible D gene is TRBD2 (5 bases). From germline, CDR1 is SEHNR and CDR2 FQNEAQ (reference sequence). The CDR3 loop spans 17 amino acids. V dropped 4 bases and J dropped 8 bases, with 24 bases sitting between them. Here the CDR3 DNA reads TGTGCCAGCAGCTCCCAGGTCCGGGAACCCGACTGGGATGAGCAGTTCTTC. Protein product: CASSSQVREPDWDEQFF.

The chain recombines TRBV7-9 with TRBJ1-3; D gene uncertain. CDR3 length equals 16 residues. With 3 bases removed from V and 0 bases from J, the gap between germline ends came to 12 bases. Per germline, CDR1 SEHNR and CDR2 FQNEAQ (reference sequence). CDR3 nucleotides: TGTGCCAGCAGCTTCTATAGGCGTTCCTCTGGAAACACCATATATTTT. Amino acids: CASSFYRRSSGNTIYF.

Many counts were recorded for this clonotype. The genes are TRBV7-2 and TRBJ2-1, with 9 bases aligning to TRBD2. CDR3 size: 15 residues. V was clipped by 0 bases and J by 9 bases; unmatched bases: 6. Germline V lookup: CDR1 SGHTA, CDR2 FQGNSA. The CDR3 coding sequence is TGTGCCAGCAGCTTAGCGACTAGCGGAGGGGGTGAGCAGTTCTTC. This codes for CASSLATSGGGEQFF. Full variable domain (missing parts from reference TRBV7-2 and TRBJ2-1): GAGVSQSPSNKVTEKGKDVELRCDPISGHTALYWYRQSLGQGLEFLIYFQGNSAPDKSGLPSDRFSAERTGGSVSTLTIQRTQQEDSAVYLCASSLATSGGGEQFFGPGTRLTVL.

The J gene is TRBJ2-5, the V gene TRBV28; TRBD1 agrees at 7 bases. The CDR3 runs 17 residues. The J segment lost 5 bases and the V segment lost 5 bases, leaving 17 bases of the junction unmatched. Germline V gives CDR1 MDHEN, CDR2 SYDVKM. CDR3 nucleotides: TGTGCCAGCAGTACCTCAACCGGGACAGTGCCTTGGGAGACCCAGTACTTC. Translating it yields CASSTSTGTVPWETQYF.

This clonotype was recorded a few times. The chain uses TRBV29-1 and TRBJ2-3; 9 bases fit TRBD2. This CDR3 comprises 15 residues. The ends lost 6 bases at V and 7 bases at J; junction bases unmatched: 14. Germline CDR1 is SQVTM and CDR2 is ANQGSEA. The chain's CDR3 is CSVSAAAGGLYTQYF. The CDR3 nucleotides are TGCAGCGTCTCGGCGGCGGCGGGGGGGCTTTATACGCAGTATTTT.

V gene TRBV20-1 combines with J gene TRBJ2-3, with D possibly TRBD1 on 5 matching bases. Trimming cost V 0 bases and J 1 base, with 11 bases left between them. The V gene's germline CDR1 is DFQATT and CDR2 SNEGSKA (reference sequence). The CDR3 has 15 amino acids. CDR3 sequence reads: CSARDSKTGTDTQYF. CDR3 nucleotide sequence: TGCAGTGCTAGAGATAGCAAGACAGGCACAGATACGCAGTATTTT.

This clonotype was picked up many times. V and J are TRBV7-2 and TRBJ2-1; a weak D match, TRBD2 (7 bases). Germline CDR1 reads SGHTA; CDR2 reads FQGNSA. This CDR3 is built from 16 residues. Trimming pared 1 base from V and 0 bases from J, leaving 10 bases between. This chain's CDR3 is CASSLVGGASYNEQFF. The CDR3 DNA is TGTGCCAGCAGCTTAGTAGGGGGGGCCTCCTACAATGAGCAGTTCTTC.

This clonotype occurred a few times. This chain joins TRBV20-1 and TRBJ2-3, with 8 bases aligning to TRBD1. Germline CDR1 is DFQATT and CDR2 is SNEGSKA (reference sequence). The CDR3 has 16 residues. V shed 5 bases, J shed 2 bases, and the junction held 12 bases outside the gene matches. This chain's CDR3 is CSAQRPGDRSTDTQYF. CDR3 in DNA: TGCAGTGCTCAGCGGCCCGGGGACAGGTCCACAGATACGCAGTATTTT.

The chain employs TRBV2 and TRBJ1-2; 9 positions match TRBD1. The V segment lost 4 bases and the J segment 7 bases; nucleotides outside the gene matches: 10. The CDR3 runs to 15 residues. The germline V gene encodes CDR1 SNHLY and CDR2 FYNNEI. The CDR3 loop reads CASSGRGDRVGGYTF. The CDR3 DNA sequence: TGTGCCAGCAGTGGGCGTGGGGACAGGGTGGGTGGCTACACCTTC.

The chain combines TRBV20-1 with TRBJ2-3; D assignment may be TRBD1 or TRBD2 (5 bases each). There are 15 residues in the CDR3. V shed 6 bases and J shed 1 base, with 17 bases lying between them. Germline V gives CDR1 DFQATT, CDR2 SNEGSKA (reference sequence). Written as DNA, the CDR3 is TGCAGTGCCGGAAACGTGATGGGGGGCACAGATACGCAGTATTTT. Its translation: CSAGNVMGGTDTQYF.

This clonotype has a handful of counts. CDR3 residues: CASSPLQQETQYF. The CDR3 DNA sequence: TGTGCCAGCAGTCCCTTACAGCAAGAGACCCAGTACTTC. The J gene is TRBJ2-5, the V gene TRBV28; D remains ambiguous. CDR3 length: 13 residues. Per the germline V gene, CDR1 is MDHEN and CDR2 is SYDVKM. The germline V and J ends were trimmed by 5 bases and 2 bases, with 9 bases remaining between them.

This clonotype was recorded a few times. The gene calls are TRBV28 and TRBJ2-7; D perhaps matches TRBD1 (5 bases). The CDR3 is made up of 16 amino acids. V lost 3 bases and J 3 bases, leaving 18 bases between the germline ends. Germline V gene data show CDR1 as MDHEN and CDR2 as SYDVKM. The CDR3 DNA reads as TGTGCCAGCAGTTTCCCAGACAGATTGTCCGACTACGAGCAGTACTTC. Protein: CASSFPDRLSDYEQYF.

This clonotype was counted many times. The chain uses TRBV20-1 and TRBJ1-2; 9 nucleotides match TRBD1. Germline V gene data show CDR1 as DFQATT and CDR2 as SNEGSKA (reference sequence). CDR3 size: 15 residues. Trimming at V came to 4 bases and at J to 1 base, leaving 7 bases not matched to a gene. The CDR3 sequence is CSATPGQGVNYGYTF. DNA for the CDR3: TGCAGTGCTACTCCGGGACAGGGCGTTAACTATGGCTACACCTTC.

Ten or more counts support this clonotype. The chain combines TRBV28 with TRBJ1-1, with unresolved D. V was pared by 3 bases and J by 5 bases, with 13 bases between. This CDR3 is 14 amino acids long. Germline V lookup: CDR1 MDHEN, CDR2 SYDVKM. CDR3 sequence (DNA): TGTGCCAGCAGTTTGACATCCCGAAGTACTGAAGCTTTCTTT. Protein: CASSLTSRSTEAFF. Full variable domain (rest looked up from reference TRBV28 and TRBJ1-1): DVKVTQSSRYLVKRTGEKVFLECVQDMDHENMFWYRQDPGLGLRLIYFSYDVKMKEKGDIPEGYSVSREKKERFSLILESASTNQTSMYLCASSLTSRSTEAFFGQGTRLTVV.

Ten or more counts support this clonotype. The rearrangement links TRBV5-5 to TRBJ2-7; D is unclear. V lost 0 bases and J lost 2, with 9 bases in between. The CDR3 loop spans 14 amino acids. Per germline, CDR1 SGHKS and CDR2 YYEKEE (reference sequence). The CDR3 here is CASSLGPNTYEQYF. The DNA of the CDR3 is TGTGCCAGCAGCTTGGGACCTAACACCTACGAGCAGTACTTC.